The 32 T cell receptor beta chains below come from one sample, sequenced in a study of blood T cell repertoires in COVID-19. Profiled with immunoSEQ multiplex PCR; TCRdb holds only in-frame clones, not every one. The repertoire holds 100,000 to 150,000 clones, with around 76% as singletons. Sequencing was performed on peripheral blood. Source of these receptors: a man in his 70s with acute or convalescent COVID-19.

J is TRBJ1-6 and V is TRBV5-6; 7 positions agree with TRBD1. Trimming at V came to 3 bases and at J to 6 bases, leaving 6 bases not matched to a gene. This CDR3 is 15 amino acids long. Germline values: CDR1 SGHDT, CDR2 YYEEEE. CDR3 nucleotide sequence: TGTGCCAGCAGCTCTGAGACAGGGTTTAATTCACCCCTCCACTTT. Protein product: CASSSETGFNSPLHF.

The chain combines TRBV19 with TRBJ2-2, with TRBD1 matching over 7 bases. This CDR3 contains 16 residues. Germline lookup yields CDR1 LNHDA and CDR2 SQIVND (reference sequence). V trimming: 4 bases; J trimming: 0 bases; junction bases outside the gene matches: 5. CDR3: CASSRMGQPNTGELFF. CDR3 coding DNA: TGTGCCAGTAGTAGGATGGGACAGCCGAACACCGGGGAGCTGTTTTTT.

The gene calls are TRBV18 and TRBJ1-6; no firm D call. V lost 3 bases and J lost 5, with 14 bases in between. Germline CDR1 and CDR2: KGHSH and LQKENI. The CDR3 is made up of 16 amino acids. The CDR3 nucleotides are TGTGCCAGCTCACCCCTCTTGACAAGAAATAATTCACCCCTCCACTTT. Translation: CASSPLLTRNNSPLHF.

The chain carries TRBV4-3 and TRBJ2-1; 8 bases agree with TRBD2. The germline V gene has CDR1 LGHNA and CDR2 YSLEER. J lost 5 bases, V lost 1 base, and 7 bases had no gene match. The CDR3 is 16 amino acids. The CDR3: CASSQARSGGHNEQFF. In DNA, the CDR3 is TGCGCCAGCAGCCAAGCCCGAAGCGGGGGTCACAATGAGCAGTTCTTC.

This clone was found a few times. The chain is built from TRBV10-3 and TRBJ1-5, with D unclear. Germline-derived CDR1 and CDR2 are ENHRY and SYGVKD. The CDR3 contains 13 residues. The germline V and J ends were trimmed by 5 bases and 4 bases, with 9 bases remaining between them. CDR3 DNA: TGTGCCATCAGTAAAGACGGGAATCAGCCCCAGCATTTT. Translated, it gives CAISKDGNQPQHF.

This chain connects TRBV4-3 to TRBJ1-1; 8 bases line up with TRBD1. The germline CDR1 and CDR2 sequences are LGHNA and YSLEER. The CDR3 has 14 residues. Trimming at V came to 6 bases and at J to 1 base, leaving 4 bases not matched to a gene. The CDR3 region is CASSQGQENTEAFF. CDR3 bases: TGCGCCAGCAGTCAGGGACAGGAGAACACTGAAGCTTTCTTT.

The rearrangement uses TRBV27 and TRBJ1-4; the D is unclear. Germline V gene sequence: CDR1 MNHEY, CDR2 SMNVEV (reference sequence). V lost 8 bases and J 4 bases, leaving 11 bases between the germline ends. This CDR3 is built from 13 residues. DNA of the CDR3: TGTGCCAGCGTTGGGCGGGGTAATGAAAAACTGTTTTTT. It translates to CASVGRGNEKLFF. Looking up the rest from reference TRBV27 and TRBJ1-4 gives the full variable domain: EAQVTQNPRYLITVTGKKLTVTCSQNMNHEYMSWYRQDPGLGLRQIYYSMNVEVTDKGDVPEGYKVSRKEKRNFPLILESPSPNQTSLYFCASVGRGNEKLFFGSGTQLSVL.

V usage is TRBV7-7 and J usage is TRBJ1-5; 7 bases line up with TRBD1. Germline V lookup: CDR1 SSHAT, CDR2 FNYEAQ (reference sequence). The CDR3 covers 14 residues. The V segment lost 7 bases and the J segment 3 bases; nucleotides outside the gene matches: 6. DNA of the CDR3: TGTGCCAGCACCCGACAGGGCCCCAATCAGCCCCAGCATTTT. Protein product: CASTRQGPNQPQHF.

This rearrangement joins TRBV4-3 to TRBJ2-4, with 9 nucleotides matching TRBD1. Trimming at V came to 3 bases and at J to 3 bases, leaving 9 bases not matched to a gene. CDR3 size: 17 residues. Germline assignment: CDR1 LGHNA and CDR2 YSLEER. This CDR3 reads CASSQATGQGGKNIQYF. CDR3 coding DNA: TGCGCCAGCAGCCAGGCTACGGGACAGGGAGGCAAAAACATTCAGTACTTC.

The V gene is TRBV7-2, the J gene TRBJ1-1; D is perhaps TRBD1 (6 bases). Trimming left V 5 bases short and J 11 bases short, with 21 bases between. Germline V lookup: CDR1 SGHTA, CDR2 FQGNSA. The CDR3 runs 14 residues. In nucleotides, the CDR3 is TGTGCCAGCAGCCTTACCCCCGTTGGACAGATTGCTTTCTTT. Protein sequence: CASSLTPVGQIAFF.

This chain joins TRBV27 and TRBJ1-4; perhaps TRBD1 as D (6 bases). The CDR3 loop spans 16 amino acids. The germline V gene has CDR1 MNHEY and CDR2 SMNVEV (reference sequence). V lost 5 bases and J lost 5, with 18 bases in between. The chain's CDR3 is CASSGVGQTRNEKLFF. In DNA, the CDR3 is TGTGCCAGCAGTGGGGTCGGACAGACCCGAAATGAAAAACTGTTTTTT. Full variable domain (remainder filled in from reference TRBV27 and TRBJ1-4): EAQVTQNPRYLITVTGKKLTVTCSQNMNHEYMSWYRQDPGLGLRQIYYSMNVEVTDKGDVPEGYKVSRKEKRNFPLILESPSPNQTSLYFCASSGVGQTRNEKLFFGSGTQLSVL.

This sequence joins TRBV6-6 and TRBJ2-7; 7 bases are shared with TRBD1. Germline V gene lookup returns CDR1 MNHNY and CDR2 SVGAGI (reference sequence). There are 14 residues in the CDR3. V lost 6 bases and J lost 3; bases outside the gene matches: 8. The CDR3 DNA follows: TGTGCCAGCAGCGACAGGGCTACTAACTACGAGCAGTACTTC. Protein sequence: CASSDRATNYEQYF.

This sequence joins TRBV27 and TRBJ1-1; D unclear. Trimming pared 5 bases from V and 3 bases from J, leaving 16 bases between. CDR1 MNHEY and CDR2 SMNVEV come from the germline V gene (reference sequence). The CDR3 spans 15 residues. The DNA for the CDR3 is TGTGCCAGCAGTATAGCATACAGTAGCGACACTGAAGCTTTCTTT. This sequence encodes CASSIAYSSDTEAFF.

The DNA for the CDR3 is TGCGCCAGCAGCCAAGATTTAGGACAGGGTGCTTTCTTT. Its protein product is CASSQDLGQGAFF. The chain combines TRBV4-3 with TRBJ1-1; 8 bases are shared with TRBD1. This CDR3 is built from 13 residues. V dropped 0 bases and J dropped 11; count of bases not matched to a gene: 5. Germline V gene sequence: CDR1 LGHNA, CDR2 YSLEER.

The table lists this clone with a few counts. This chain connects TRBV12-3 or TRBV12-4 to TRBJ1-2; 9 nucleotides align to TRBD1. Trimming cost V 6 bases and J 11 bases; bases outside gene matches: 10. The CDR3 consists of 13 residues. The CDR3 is CASRTPGQGYYTF. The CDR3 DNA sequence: TGTGCCAGCAGAACACCGGGACAGGGATATTACACCTTC.

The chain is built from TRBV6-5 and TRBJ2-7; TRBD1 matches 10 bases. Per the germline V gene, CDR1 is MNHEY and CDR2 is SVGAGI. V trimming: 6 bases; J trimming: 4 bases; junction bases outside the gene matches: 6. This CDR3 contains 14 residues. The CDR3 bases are TGTGCCAGCAGGGCGGGACAGGGGACTTACGAGCAGTACTTC. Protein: CASRAGQGTYEQYF.

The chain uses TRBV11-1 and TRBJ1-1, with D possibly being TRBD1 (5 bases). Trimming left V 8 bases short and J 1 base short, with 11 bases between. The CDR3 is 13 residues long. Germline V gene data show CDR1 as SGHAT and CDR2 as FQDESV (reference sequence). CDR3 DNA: TGTGCCAGCGCCATCGGGGGGAACACTGAAGCTTTCTTT. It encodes CASAIGGNTEAFF.

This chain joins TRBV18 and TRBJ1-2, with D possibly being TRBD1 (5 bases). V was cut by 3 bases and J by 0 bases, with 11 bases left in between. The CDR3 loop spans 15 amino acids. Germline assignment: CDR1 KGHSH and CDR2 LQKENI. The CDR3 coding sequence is TGTGCCAGCTCACCGGCAATACAGGCTAACTATGGCTACACCTTC. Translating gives CASSPAIQANYGYTF.

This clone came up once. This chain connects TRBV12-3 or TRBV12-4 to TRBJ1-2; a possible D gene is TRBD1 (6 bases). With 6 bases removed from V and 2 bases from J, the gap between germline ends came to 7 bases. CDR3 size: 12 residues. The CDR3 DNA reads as TGTGCCAGCAGCACAGGGAACTATGGCTACACCTTC. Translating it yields CASSTGNYGYTF.

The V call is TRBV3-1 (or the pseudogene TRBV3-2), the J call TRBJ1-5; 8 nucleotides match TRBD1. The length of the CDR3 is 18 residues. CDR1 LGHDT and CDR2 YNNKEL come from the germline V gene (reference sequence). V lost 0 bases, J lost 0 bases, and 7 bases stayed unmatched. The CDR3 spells CASSQDRTGRSSNQPQHF. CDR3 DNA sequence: TGTGCCAGCAGCCAAGATAGGACAGGGAGATCTAGCAATCAGCCCCAGCATTTT.

The CDR3 DNA reads as TGCGCCAGCAGCTCGACTCCTGACAGGAGAAATTCACCCCTCCACTTT. Residues: CASSSTPDRRNSPLHF. J is TRBJ1-6 and V is TRBV5-1, with D maybe TRBD1 (6 bases). The CDR3 totals 16 residues. V shed 3 bases and J shed 7 bases, with 17 bases lying between them. Germline lookup yields CDR1 SGHRS and CDR2 YFSETQ.

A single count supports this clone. This CDR3 reads CASSPPGGSPLHF. The CDR3 DNA is TGTGCCAGCAGCCCTCCGGGGGGATCACCCCTCCACTTT. The V gene is TRBV12-3 or TRBV12-4, the J gene TRBJ1-6, with a possible D match to TRBD1 (5 bases). V shed 6 bases and J shed 10 bases, with 13 bases lying between them. The CDR3 is made up of 13 amino acids.

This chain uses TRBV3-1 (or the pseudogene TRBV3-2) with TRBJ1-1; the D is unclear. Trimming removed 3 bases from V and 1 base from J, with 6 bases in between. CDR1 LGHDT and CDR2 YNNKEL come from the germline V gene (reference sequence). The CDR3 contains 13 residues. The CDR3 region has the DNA TGTGCCAGCAGCCAGGGCTGGAACACTGAAGCTTTCTTT. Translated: CASSQGWNTEAFF.

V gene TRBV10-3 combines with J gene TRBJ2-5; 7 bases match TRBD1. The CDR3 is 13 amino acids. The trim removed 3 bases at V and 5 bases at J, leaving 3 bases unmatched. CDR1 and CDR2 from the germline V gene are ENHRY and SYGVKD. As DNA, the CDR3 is TGTGCCATCAGTGAAGGGGGCGAGGAGACCCAGTACTTC. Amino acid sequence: CAISEGGEETQYF.

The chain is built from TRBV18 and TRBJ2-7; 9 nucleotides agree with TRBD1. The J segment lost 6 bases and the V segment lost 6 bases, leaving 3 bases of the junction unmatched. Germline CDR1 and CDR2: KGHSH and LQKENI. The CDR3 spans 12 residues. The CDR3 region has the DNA TGTGCCAGCTCGCCGACAGGGGGCGAGCAGTACTTC. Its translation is CASSPTGGEQYF. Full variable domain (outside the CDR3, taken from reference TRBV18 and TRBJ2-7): NAGVMQNPRHLVRRRGQEARLRCSPMKGHSHVYWYRQLPEEGLKFMVYLQKENIIDESGMPKERFSAEFPKEGPSILRIQQVVRGDSAAYFCASSPTGGEQYFGPGTRLTVT.

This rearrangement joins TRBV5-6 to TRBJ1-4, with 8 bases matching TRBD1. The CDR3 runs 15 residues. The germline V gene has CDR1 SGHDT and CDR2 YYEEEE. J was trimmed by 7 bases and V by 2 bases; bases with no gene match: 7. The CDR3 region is CASSFRGRLVEKLFF. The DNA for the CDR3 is TGTGCCAGCAGCTTCAGGGGGCGACTGGTTGAAAAACTGTTTTTT.

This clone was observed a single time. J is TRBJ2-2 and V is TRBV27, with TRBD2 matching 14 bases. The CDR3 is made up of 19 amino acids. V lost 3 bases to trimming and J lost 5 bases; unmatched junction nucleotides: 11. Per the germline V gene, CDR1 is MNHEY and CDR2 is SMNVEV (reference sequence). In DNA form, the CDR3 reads TGTGCCAGCAGTTTTACCCCAGGGACTAGCGGGGGAGGGACCGGGGAGCTGTTTTTT. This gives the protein CASSFTPGTSGGGTGELFF.

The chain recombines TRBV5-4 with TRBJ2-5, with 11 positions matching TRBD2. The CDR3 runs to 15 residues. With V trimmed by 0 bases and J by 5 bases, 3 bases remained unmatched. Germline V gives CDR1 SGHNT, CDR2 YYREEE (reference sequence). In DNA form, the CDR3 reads TGTGCCAGCAGCTTGGCGGCTAGCGGGGGGGAGACCCAGTACTTC. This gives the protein CASSLAASGGETQYF.

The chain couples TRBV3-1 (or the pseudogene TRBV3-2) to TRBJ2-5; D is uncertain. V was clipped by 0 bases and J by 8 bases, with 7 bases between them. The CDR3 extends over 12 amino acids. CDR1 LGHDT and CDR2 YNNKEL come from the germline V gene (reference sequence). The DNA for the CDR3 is TGTGCCAGCAGCCAAGATTCGGGTACCCAGTACTTC. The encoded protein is CASSQDSGTQYF.

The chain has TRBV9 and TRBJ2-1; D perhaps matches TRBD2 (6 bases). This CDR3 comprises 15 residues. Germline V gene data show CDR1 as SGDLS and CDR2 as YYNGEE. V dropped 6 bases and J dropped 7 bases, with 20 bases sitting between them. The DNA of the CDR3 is TGTGCCAGCACCATCCGGGACTCCCCGACGAATGAGCAGTTCTTC. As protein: CASTIRDSPTNEQFF.

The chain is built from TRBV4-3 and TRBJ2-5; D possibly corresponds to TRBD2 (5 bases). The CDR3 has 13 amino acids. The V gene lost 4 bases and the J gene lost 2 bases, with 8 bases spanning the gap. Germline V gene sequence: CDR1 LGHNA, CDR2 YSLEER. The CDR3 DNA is TGCGCCAGCAGCCTCCGGGAACAAGAGACCCAGTACTTC. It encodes CASSLREQETQYF.

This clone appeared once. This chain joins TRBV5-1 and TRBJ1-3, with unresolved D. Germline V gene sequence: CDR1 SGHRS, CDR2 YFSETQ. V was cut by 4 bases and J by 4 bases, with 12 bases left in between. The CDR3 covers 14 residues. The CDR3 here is CASSPDTAGNTIYF. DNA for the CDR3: TGCGCCAGCAGCCCCGATACTGCGGGAAACACCATATATTTT.